Sequencing of this T cell receptor beta chain was carried out in a study of T cell responses to AZD1222 COVID-19 vaccine. General study findings and limits: Clonal diversity was possibly underestimated, and the donors were mostly white British, with more females. CD4 TCRs covered the whole spike, strongest at regions 160-218 and 743-854.

The CDR3 is 14 amino acids. The V gene lost 3 bases and the J gene lost 5 bases, with 12 bases spanning the gap. CDR1 MNHEY and CDR2 SMNVEV come from the germline V gene (reference sequence). This clone was counted a single time. Its antigen is not known. Here immunoSEQ multiplex PCR was the method, and the copy in TCRdb shows in-frame clones only, minus some. The repertoire holds around 160,000 clones, around 90% seen once, with 5.2% in the top ten. This clonotype was sampled from an adult in good health. Material: peripheral blood, obtained on day 0 of AZD1222 vaccination. The chain is built from TRBV27 and TRBJ2-3, with a tentative D call TRBD2 (5 bases). For the CDR3, the DNA is TGTGCCAGCAGTTTGCTAGCAGGTTTAGATACGCAGTATTTT. It is translated as CASSLLAGLDTQYF.